This T cell receptor beta chain was sequenced during a study of blood T cell repertoires in COVID-19. Study-wide context: PBMCs, B-cell-depleted T cells, or T cells provided the cDNA or gDNA that made up the material.

J gave up 6 bases and V 5 bases, and 16 bases lay outside the gene matches. The germline CDR1 and CDR2 sequences are PRHDT and FYEKMQ (reference sequence). The CDR3 has 18 residues. Using immunoSEQ multiplex PCR, the repertoire was profiled, and TCRdb retains in-frame clones only, with some absent. The sample carries around 250,000 clones, around 89% recorded once. The TCR was taken from a woman between 40 and 55 years old with acute COVID-19. The rearrangement links TRBV13 to TRBJ1-6, with 7 positions matching TRBD1. Sequencing input: PBMCs or T cells enriched from blood (not recorded which). The CDR3 region has the DNA TGTGCCAGCAGCGAGAACGCCGTGGGACAGATTATTAATTCACCCCTCCACTTT. Its protein is CASSENAVGQIINSPLHF. Filled out from reference TRBV13 and TRBJ1-6, the complete variable domain reads AAGVIQSPRHLIKEKRETATLKCYPIPRHDTVYWYQQGPGQDPQFLISFYEKMQSDKGSIPDRFSAQQFSDYHSELNMSSLELGDSALYFCASSENAVGQIINSPLHFGNGTRLTVT.